Following are 2 T cell receptor beta chains from one sample sequenced in a study of blood T cell repertoires in COVID-19. Profiling relied on immunoSEQ multiplex PCR, and the TCRdb table lists in-frame clones only, not all of them. The sample has about 99,000 clones, 90% to 95% seen once. The sample comprised peripheral blood. These receptors originate from a human donor in a cohort sampled during active COVID-19.

The rearrangement joins TRBV6-5 to TRBJ2-1, with 7 bases fitting TRBD1. Germline assignment: CDR1 MNHEY and CDR2 SVGAGI. V shed 7 bases and J 1 base; nucleotides not matched to a gene: 4. This CDR3 is 14 amino acids long. The DNA for the CDR3 is TGTGCCAGCAAGGACAGGTATTCCTACAATGAGCAGTTCTTC. Amino acid sequence: CASKDRYSYNEQFF.

This clone was observed a single time. The chain joins TRBV5-4 to TRBJ1-1; TRBD1 agrees at 9 bases. The CDR3 extends over 14 amino acids. V gave up 4 bases and J gave up 5 bases; unmatched junction bases: 6. Per the germline V gene, CDR1 is SGHNT and CDR2 is YYREEE (reference sequence). The CDR3: CASSLDRGGTEAFF. For the CDR3, the DNA is TGTGCCAGCAGCCTGGACAGGGGTGGAACTGAAGCTTTCTTT.